The source of this T cell receptor beta chain is a study of T cell repertoires in ileal Crohn's disease. The study, taken as a whole, reports: Compared with CD4 T cells, sorted CD8 cells carried more expanded clones. All patients with clonality above 26.8% had endoscopic recurrence. Within the first postoperative year, endoscopy came at median about 7.3 months.

Germline lookup yields CDR1 SGHAT and CDR2 FQNNGV. This CDR3 is built from 13 residues. V was shortened by 5 bases and J by 10 bases, with 15 bases between the two germline ends. This clone was counted only a few times. Its antigen is unidentified. Profiling relied on immunoSEQ multiplex PCR, and the TCRdb table lists in-frame clones only, not all of them. The repertoire holds some 14,000 clones, with approximately 80% as singletons. Time point noted: neoterminal ileum biopsy at postoperative endoscopy, about 6 months after surgery. Eligibility required adulthood, ileal or ileocolonic Crohn's disease and indicated ileocolonic resection.

Sequenced material: ileal tissue. The chain carries TRBV11-2 and TRBJ2-1; D is ambiguous. This TCR derives from an adult with Crohn's disease. CDR3 in amino acids: CASSPLPRKEQFF. The CDR3 coding sequence is TGTGCCAGCAGCCCTCTCCCTCGCAAGGAGCAGTTCTTC.